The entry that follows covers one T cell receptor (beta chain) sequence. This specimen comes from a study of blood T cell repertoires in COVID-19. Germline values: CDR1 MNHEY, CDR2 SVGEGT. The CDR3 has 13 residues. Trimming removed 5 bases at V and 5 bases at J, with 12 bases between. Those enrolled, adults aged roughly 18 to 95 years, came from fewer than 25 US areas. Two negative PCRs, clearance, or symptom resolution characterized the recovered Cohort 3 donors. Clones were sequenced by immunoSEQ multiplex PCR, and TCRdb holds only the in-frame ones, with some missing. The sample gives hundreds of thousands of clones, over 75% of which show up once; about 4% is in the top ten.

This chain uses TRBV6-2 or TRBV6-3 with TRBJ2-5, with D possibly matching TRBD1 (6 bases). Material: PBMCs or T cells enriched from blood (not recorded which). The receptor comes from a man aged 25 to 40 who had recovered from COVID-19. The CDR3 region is CASSKQGHETQYF. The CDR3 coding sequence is TGTGCCAGCAGTAAACAGGGCCATGAGACCCAGTACTTC.